The 27 T cell receptor beta chains below were found in one sample sequenced in a study of blood T cell repertoires in COVID-19. This table comes from immunoSEQ multiplex PCR, and its TCRdb copy is limited to in-frame clones, with some not included. The sample holds fewer than 300,000 clones, roughly 85% seen once. Sequencing input: peripheral blood. These receptors came from a woman aged 18-30 years with acute or convalescent COVID-19.

This clone was observed many times. The chain couples TRBV5-1 to TRBJ1-1; D is uncertain. The CDR3 contains 13 residues. CDR1 and CDR2 from the germline V gene are SGHRS and YFSETQ. Trimming took 3 bases from V and 10 from J, leaving 16 bases between them. The CDR3: CASSWETGVGAFF. CDR3 sequence (DNA): TGCGCCAGCAGCTGGGAAACCGGGGTAGGAGCTTTCTTT.

This chain connects TRBV28 to TRBJ2-2; D gene ambiguous. The CDR3 covers 12 residues. V dropped 3 bases and J dropped 6 bases, with 5 bases sitting between them. Germline V lookup: CDR1 MDHEN, CDR2 SYDVKM. The chain's CDR3 is CASSLGAGELFF. CDR3 sequence (DNA): TGTGCCAGCAGTTTGGGCGCCGGGGAGCTGTTTTTT.

CDR3 sequence: CASSLEGQGVYTEAFF. CDR3 sequence (DNA): TGTGCCAGCAGCTTGGAGGGACAGGGGGTTTACACTGAAGCTTTCTTT. V gene TRBV5-5 combines with J gene TRBJ1-1; 11 bases are a match to TRBD1. From germline, CDR1 is SGHKS and CDR2 YYEKEE (reference sequence). The junction had 4 bases not matched to a gene; V was cut back by 0 bases and J by 3 bases. This CDR3 has 16 amino acids.

The V call is TRBV6-2 or TRBV6-3, the J call TRBJ2-7; unclear D gene. The CDR3 covers 12 residues. Trimming removed 2 bases at V and 6 bases at J, with 8 bases between. CDR1 and CDR2 from the germline V gene are MNHEY and SVGEGT. Here the CDR3 DNA reads TGTGCCAGCAGTTACGAAGCATCCGAGCAGTACTTC. Its translation is CASSYEASEQYF.

The chain carries TRBV4-3 and TRBJ1-2; D is possibly TRBD1 (6 bases). The CDR3 totals 15 residues. V dropped 1 base and J dropped 6 bases, with 15 bases sitting between them. The germline V gene has CDR1 LGHNA and CDR2 YSLEER. DNA of the CDR3: TGCGCCAGCAGCCAAGTTAACAGGGAGGGTGATGGCTACACCTTC. Translated, it gives CASSQVNREGDGYTF.

This clone was observed once. This chain uses TRBV5-1 with TRBJ2-1, with 8 bases aligning to TRBD2. J lost 3 bases, V lost 0 bases, and 2 bases had no gene match. Germline CDR1 reads SGHRS; CDR2 reads YFSETQ. This CDR3 comprises 15 residues. CDR3 in DNA: TGCGCCAGCAGCTTGGCACTAGCGGACTACAATGAGCAGTTCTTC. Protein sequence: CASSLALADYNEQFF.

The CDR3 spells CASSNARQGLNYGYTF. Written as DNA, the CDR3 is TGTGCCAGCAGCAACGCTCGCCAGGGTTTAAACTATGGCTACACCTTC. The J gene is TRBJ1-2, the V gene TRBV3-1 (or the pseudogene TRBV3-2), with D perhaps matching TRBD1 (5 bases). Germline V gene lookup returns CDR1 LGHDT and CDR2 YNNKEL (reference sequence). The CDR3 runs to 16 residues. The V end was cut by 5 bases, the J end by 2 bases, with 18 bases between.

This rearrangement joins TRBV5-1 to TRBJ2-5; 14 bases are a match to TRBD2. The CDR3 contains 16 residues. Germline lookup yields CDR1 SGHRS and CDR2 YFSETQ. Trimming cost V 4 bases and J 4 bases; bases outside gene matches: 6. The CDR3 protein is CASSIRLAGGGETQYF. CDR3 in DNA: TGCGCCAGCAGCATACGACTAGCGGGAGGGGGAGAGACCCAGTACTTC.

The genes are TRBV18 and TRBJ2-7; perhaps TRBD1 as D (6 bases). V shed 3 bases and J shed 4 bases, with 13 bases lying between them. In germline, CDR1 is KGHSH, CDR2 LQKENI. This CDR3 is built from 14 residues. Written as DNA, the CDR3 is TGTGCCAGCTCACCGATAGACAGGAGATACGAGCAGTACTTC. It yields the protein CASSPIDRRYEQYF.

The rearrangement links TRBV27 to TRBJ1-5, with a tentative D call TRBD1 (6 bases). The CDR3 is 14 amino acids. Germline V gene sequence: CDR1 MNHEY, CDR2 SMNVEV (reference sequence). V was clipped by 5 bases and J by 7 bases, with 15 bases between them. CDR3 region: CASSVTGSGQPQHF. The CDR3 bases are TGTGCCAGCAGTGTAACAGGGAGCGGACAGCCCCAGCATTTT.

The chain couples TRBV6-5 to TRBJ2-7, with TRBD1 as a possible D gene (5 bases). Germline V gene sequence: CDR1 MNHEY, CDR2 SVGAGI. CDR3 size: 13 residues. Trimming left V 5 bases short and J 3 bases short, with 11 bases between. The CDR3 DNA is TGTGCCAGCAGTACCCAGGGATACTACGAGCAGTACTTC. It yields the protein CASSTQGYYEQYF.

The chain combines TRBV15 with TRBJ2-7; 10 nucleotides align to TRBD2. V was clipped by 1 base and J by 6 bases; unmatched bases: 12. The CDR3 totals 17 residues. Germline CDR1 LNHNV, CDR2 YYDKDF (reference sequence). The CDR3 DNA sequence: TGTGCCACCAGCAGAGGGGGTAGCGGGAGGCTCGGGGGCGAGCAGTACTTC. It translates to CATSRGGSGRLGGEQYF.

Worth noting for this clone: At one of its ends the junction is not consistent with the germline gene, which may arise from a read error. The CDR3 nucleotides are TGTGCCAGCAGTCAAGCCCTCGGTAGCAGCTACGAGCAGTACTTC. This codes for CASSQALGSSYEQYF. V and J are TRBV3-1 (or the pseudogene TRBV3-2) and TRBJ2-7; unclear D gene. The germline gives CDR1 LGHDT, CDR2 YNNKEL (reference sequence). The CDR3 has 15 residues.

This clone turned up a few times. The chain has TRBV27 and TRBJ2-5; D gene ambiguous. CDR1 and CDR2 from the germline V gene are MNHEY and SMNVEV (reference sequence). This CDR3 comprises 14 residues. Trimming removed 4 bases at V and 1 base at J, with 10 bases between. The CDR3 protein is CASSSPGTQETQYF. The CDR3 DNA reads as TGTGCCAGCAGTTCGCCGGGTACCCAAGAGACCCAGTACTTC.

V gene TRBV7-2 combines with J gene TRBJ2-6; 8 bases agree with TRBD2. The CDR3 loop spans 18 amino acids. The V and J ends lost 7 bases and 0 bases, in that order; junction bases with no gene match: 11. Germline CDR1 is SGHTA and CDR2 is FQGNSA. The CDR3 here is CASTPSTSGSSGANVLTF. The CDR3, as DNA: TGTGCCAGCACCCCGTCCACTAGCGGTAGCTCTGGGGCCAACGTCCTGACTTTC. The complete variable domain, with remaining parts taken from reference TRBV7-2 and TRBJ2-6, reads GAGVSQSPSNKVTEKGKDVELRCDPISGHTALYWYRQSLGQGLEFLIYFQGNSAPDKSGLPSDRFSAERTGGSVSTLTIQRTQQEDSAVYLCASTPSTSGSSGANVLTFGAGSRLTVL.

This chain uses TRBV19 with TRBJ2-7; 8 positions match TRBD1. CDR1 and CDR2 from the germline V gene are LNHDA and SQIVND (reference sequence). There are 17 residues in the CDR3. V lost 4 bases, J lost 3 bases, and 14 bases stayed unmatched. CDR3 in amino acids: CASSNSDMQGAFYEQYF. CDR3 DNA sequence: TGTGCCAGTAGTAATTCGGATATGCAGGGGGCCTTCTACGAGCAGTACTTC.

This clone was recorded many times. The chain is built from TRBV28 and TRBJ1-3; D is unresolved. Per the germline V gene, CDR1 is MDHEN and CDR2 is SYDVKM. The CDR3 totals 17 residues. V dropped 3 bases and J dropped 4 bases, with 19 bases sitting between them. The DNA of the CDR3 is TGTGCCAGCAGTTTCTTAAGGGAGAGATCGAGAGGAAACACCATATATTTT. This encodes CASSFLRERSRGNTIYF.

The chain recombines TRBV4-3 with TRBJ2-7; D unresolved. V shed 0 bases and J shed 3 bases, with 12 bases lying between them. CDR3 length: 15 amino acids. Germline values: CDR1 LGHNA, CDR2 YSLEER. CDR3 protein: CASSQDYRGSYEQYF. CDR3 in DNA: TGCGCCAGCAGCCAAGATTACCGAGGTAGCTACGAGCAGTACTTC.

The V call is TRBV23-1, the J call TRBJ2-2; D is possibly TRBD1 (5 bases). TRBV23-1 carries the ORF label, with uncertain function. The CDR3 consists of 15 residues. With 0 bases removed from V and 6 bases from J, the gap between germline ends came to 11 bases. The DNA for the CDR3 is TGCGCCAGCAGTCAATCCCCCTTAGGGGCCGGGGAGCTGTTTTTT. Translation gives CASSQSPLGAGELFF.

V and J are TRBV6-5 and TRBJ2-2; 9 bases line up with TRBD1. The CDR3 is 16 residues long. Germline trimming cut 2 bases from V and 10 bases from J; bases unmatched to any gene: 11. Germline loops: CDR1 MNHEY, CDR2 SVGAGI. CDR3 bases: TGTGCCAGCAGTTACCTTGGACAGGGGATCGCCGAGGAGCTGTTTTTT. Encoded protein: CASSYLGQGIAEELFF.

Note on this clone: At one end, the junction sequence differs from germline, possibly due to a read error. This chain connects TRBV7-7 to TRBJ2-1, with 8 bases fitting TRBD1. This CDR3 spans 16 amino acids. Germline values: CDR1 SSHAT, CDR2 FNYEAQ (reference sequence). CDR3 residues: CASSLAPTGAYNEQFF. The CDR3, as DNA: TGTGCTAGCAGCTTAGCGCCGACAGGGGCCTACAATGAGCAGTTCTTC.

The rearrangement uses TRBV18 and TRBJ1-2, with D possibly matching TRBD1 (6 bases). The V gene's germline CDR1 is KGHSH and CDR2 LQKENI. This CDR3 is 14 amino acids long. With 4 bases removed from V and 3 bases from J, the gap between germline ends came to 12 bases. CDR3: CASSRAQGYYGYTF. The CDR3 DNA sequence: TGTGCCAGCTCACGAGCGCAGGGGTACTATGGCTACACCTTC.

The chain carries TRBV5-1 and TRBJ2-4; the match to TRBD1 covers 8 bases. The V and J ends lost 0 bases and 8 bases, in that order; junction bases with no gene match: 7. Germline V gene lookup returns CDR1 SGHRS and CDR2 YFSETQ. The CDR3 length is 15 residues. CDR3 loop: CASSLDGQGYDIQYF. For the CDR3, the DNA is TGCGCCAGCAGCTTGGATGGACAGGGTTATGACATTCAGTACTTC.

This chain uses TRBV14 with TRBJ2-1, with 13 bases aligning to TRBD2. V gave up 1 base and J gave up 6 bases; unmatched junction bases: 15. Germline-derived CDR1 and CDR2 are SGHDN and FVKESK. The CDR3 sequence is 20 residues long. The CDR3 loop reads CASSQVFIGTSGNYGNEQFF. The CDR3 nucleotides read TGTGCCAGCAGCCAAGTTTTCATAGGGACTAGCGGGAATTATGGCAATGAGCAGTTCTTC. The full variable domain, with the rest looked up from reference TRBV14 and TRBJ2-1, is EAGVTQFPSHSVIEKGQTVTLRCDPISGHDNLYWYRRVMGKEIKFLLHFVKESKQDESGMPNNRFLAERTGGTYSTLKVQPAELEDSGVYFCASSQVFIGTSGNYGNEQFFGPGTRLTVL.

The V gene is TRBV6-2 or TRBV6-3, the J gene TRBJ2-7, with D possibly TRBD2 on 6 matching bases. There are 14 residues in the CDR3. Germline V lookup: CDR1 MNHEY, CDR2 SVGEGT. Trimming removed 2 bases from V and 3 bases from J, with 11 bases in between. The CDR3 bases are TGTGCCAGCAGTTACGGTCAGGGAGGCTACGAGCAGTACTTC. Protein sequence: CASSYGQGGYEQYF.

This rearrangement joins TRBV6-6 to TRBJ1-2; perhaps TRBD1 as D (6 bases). The CDR3 loop spans 15 amino acids. Trimming stripped 5 bases from V and 2 bases from J, with 15 bases between. Germline CDR1 reads MNHNY; CDR2 reads SVGAGI (reference sequence). CDR3 nucleotide sequence: TGTGCCAGCAGTCCGCTGACAGGCTCAAACTATGGCTACACCTTC. Amino acids: CASSPLTGSNYGYTF.

The V call is TRBV5-1, the J call TRBJ1-6, with unresolved D. CDR1 is SGHRS and CDR2 is YFSETQ in the germline V gene. The CDR3 is 14 amino acids. V was shortened by 2 bases and J by 9 bases, with 12 bases between the two germline ends. The CDR3 reads CASSFGDKSSPLHF. Written as DNA, the CDR3 is TGCGCCAGCAGCTTCGGTGACAAAAGTTCACCCCTCCACTTT.